The entry below gives a single T cell receptor (beta chain) sequence along with its context. The antigen remains undetermined. Clones were read by immunoSEQ multiplex PCR, and TCRdb kept only the in-frame ones, dropping some. The data show about 130,000 clones, around 92% seen once. The data are from a study of T cell responses to AZD1222 COVID-19 vaccine. Whole-study results and caveats: Following two doses of AZD1222, Spike-specific TCR breadth and depth rose. Females outnumbered males among donors, who were mostly white British; clonal diversity was possibly underestimated. Reports indicate that nearly half of spike-specific TCRs are directed at unmutated variant regions. With dominance at 160-218 and 743-854, vaccine-associated CD4 TCRs spanned spike.

This CDR3 contains 15 residues. The V gene lost 4 bases and the J gene lost 1 base, with 11 bases spanning the gap. Germline CDR1 is SGHRS and CDR2 is YFSETQ. The genes are TRBV5-1 and TRBJ1-4; possible D gene TRBD1, 6 bases. This TCR was recovered from an adult in good health. Sequencing was performed on peripheral blood, taken on day 0 of AZD1222 vaccination. The CDR3: CASSATGLTNEKLFF. The CDR3 DNA is TGCGCCAGCAGCGCCACAGGGTTAACTAATGAAAAACTGTTTTTT.